These 3 T cell receptor beta chains were sequenced from one sample in a study of blood T cell repertoires in COVID-19. Clones were read by immunoSEQ multiplex PCR, and TCRdb kept only the in-frame ones, dropping some. This table holds a few hundred thousand clones, about 88% found once. The sequencing input was peripheral blood. All receptors come from a woman aged 40 to 55 who had recovered from COVID-19.

This clone was picked up one time. The V and J genes are TRBV11-2 and TRBJ2-5; 10 bases fit TRBD2. V was pared by 4 bases and J by 5 bases, with 7 bases of the junction left unmatched. Germline CDR1 SGHAT, CDR2 FQNNGV. The CDR3 has 15 residues. CDR3 region: CASSSQSGGAETQYF. CDR3 DNA: TGTGCCAGCAGCTCCCAGAGCGGGGGGGCGGAGACCCAGTACTTC.

The V call is TRBV18, the J call TRBJ1-6; D perhaps matches TRBD1 (6 bases). V shed 4 bases and J shed 5 bases, with 12 bases lying between them. Germline-derived CDR1 and CDR2 are KGHSH and LQKENI. The CDR3 spans 15 residues. The CDR3: CASSLWDNHNSPLHF. CDR3 nucleotide sequence: TGTGCCAGCTCACTCTGGGACAACCATAATTCACCCCTCCACTTT.

The CDR3 coding sequence is TGTGCCAGTACCAGGACAGGACTGGGAAGCCAGTACTTC. Its protein product is CASTRTGLGSQYF. The chain joins TRBV19 to TRBJ2-5; 7 nucleotides align to TRBD1. CDR1 and CDR2 from the germline V gene are LNHDA and SQIVND (reference sequence). CDR3 size: 13 residues. V lost 7 bases, J lost 10 bases, and 12 bases stayed unmatched.